What follows are 23 T cell receptor beta chains derived from one specimen sequenced in a study of graft-versus-host responses after intestinal transplantation. The protocol was immunoSEQ multiplex PCR, while the TCRdb copy is restricted to in-frame clones and leaves out a portion. The table lists 20,000 to 25,000 clones, 85% to 95% of them singletons. The sample in question was PBMCs, obtained around 270 days after intestinal transplant. The source of these receptors is a human patient who received an intestinal transplant, so some T cells may come from the graft donor.

This chain links TRBV6-1 with TRBJ2-7; D ambiguous. CDR3 length: 11 residues. Trimming stripped 8 bases from V and 3 bases from J, with 8 bases between. CDR1 is MNHNS and CDR2 is SASEGT in the germline V gene. CDR3 protein: CASSIYYEQYF. The CDR3 DNA reads TGTGCCAGCTCCATCTACTACGAGCAGTACTTC.

CDR3: CASSPASGSRSEQFF. CDR3 bases: TGTGCCAGCAGCCCCGCTAGCGGGAGTCGGAGTGAGCAGTTCTTC. The V call is TRBV6-5, the J call TRBJ2-1; TRBD2 matches at 10 bases. Per germline, CDR1 MNHEY and CDR2 SVGAGI. Trimming cost V 6 bases and J 9 bases; bases outside gene matches: 11. The CDR3 spans 15 residues.

The chain employs TRBV14 and TRBJ2-5, with TRBD2 identical over 9 bases. CDR3 length: 15 amino acids. V gave up 4 bases and J gave up 5 bases; unmatched junction bases: 8. Germline values: CDR1 SGHDN, CDR2 FVKESK. Here the CDR3 DNA reads TGTGCCAGCAGCCCCTATGGGACTAGCACGGAGACCCAGTACTTC. This sequence encodes CASSPYGTSTETQYF.

This chain links TRBV15 with TRBJ2-4; D perhaps matches TRBD2 (6 bases). Trimming shortened V by 4 bases and J by 6 bases, and 13 bases separated the two germline ends. In germline, CDR1 is LNHNV, CDR2 YYDKDF (reference sequence). The CDR3 has 14 residues. The CDR3 is CATSNDSSGNIQYF. CDR3 coding DNA: TGTGCCACCAGCAACGATAGTAGCGGAAACATTCAGTACTTC.

The chain couples TRBV4-1 to TRBJ2-2; the D is unclear. The CDR3 is 17 amino acids. The V gene lost 3 bases and the J gene lost 0 bases, with 14 bases spanning the gap. Germline assignment: CDR1 MGHRA and CDR2 YSYEKL. The CDR3 sequence: CASSHDLASSNTGELFF. In DNA form, the CDR3 reads TGCGCCAGCAGCCACGACTTAGCCAGTTCGAACACCGGGGAGCTGTTTTTT.

As concerns this clone: One end of the junction fails to match germline, which may point to a read error. This chain connects TRBV4-2 to TRBJ2-1; 9 bases align to TRBD2. Per germline, CDR1 LGHNA and CDR2 YNFKEQ. The CDR3 is 17 amino acids. CDR3 sequence reads: CASSQEIISGRYNGQFF. DNA for the CDR3: TGTGCCAGCAGCCAAGAAATCATTAGCGGGAGATACAATGGGCAGTTCTTC.

The rearrangement joins TRBV6-5 to TRBJ2-3; TRBD2 aligns across 8 bases. Germline lookup yields CDR1 MNHEY and CDR2 SVGAGI. V was pared by 2 bases and J by 4 bases, with 5 bases of the junction left unmatched. The CDR3 sequence is 15 residues long. The CDR3: CASSYVTGGADTQYF. The CDR3, as DNA: TGTGCCAGCAGTTACGTAACGGGGGGGGCAGATACGCAGTATTTT.

The chain couples TRBV27 to TRBJ1-6; a weak D match, TRBD1 (6 bases). V lost 6 bases and J 6 bases, leaving 18 bases between the germline ends. CDR3 length: 16 amino acids. Per the germline V gene, CDR1 is MNHEY and CDR2 is SMNVEV (reference sequence). CDR3 region: CASSINRQATNSPLHF. In nucleotides, the CDR3 is TGTGCCAGCAGCATAAACCGACAGGCGACTAATTCACCCCTCCACTTT.

The V gene is TRBV2, the J gene TRBJ1-3, with 8 bases that match TRBD1. Germline V gene data show CDR1 as SNHLY and CDR2 as FYNNEI. V lost 6 bases, J lost 0 bases, and 4 bases stayed unmatched. The CDR3 extends over 15 amino acids. CDR3 bases: TGTGCCAGCAGGTCCACAGGGGGCTCTGGAAACACCATATATTTT. As protein: CASRSTGGSGNTIYF.

This clone was seen more than once but under ten times. The V gene is TRBV11-3, the J gene TRBJ2-1; either TRBD1 or TRBD2 may supply D (6 bases each). This CDR3 spans 14 amino acids. V shed 1 base and J shed 6 bases, with 10 bases lying between them. CDR1 is SGHNT and CDR2 is YENEEA in the germline V gene. CDR3 region: CASSLAEGGNEQFF. In DNA form, the CDR3 reads TGTGCCAGCAGCTTAGCAGAGGGGGGCAATGAGCAGTTCTTC.

The count of this clone is one. The chain has TRBV2 and TRBJ1-6, with TRBD1 identical over 8 bases. Germline loops: CDR1 SNHLY, CDR2 FYNNEI. This CDR3 region has 17 residues. With V trimmed by 5 bases and J by 1 base, 7 bases remained unmatched. The CDR3 DNA reads TGTGCCAGCAGTTTTACAGGGGGTCGTTCCTATAATTCACCCCTCCACTTT. Its translation: CASSFTGGRSYNSPLHF.

The chain joins TRBV7-6 to TRBJ2-3; the D is unclear. Looked up from germline, CDR1 is SGHVS and CDR2 is FNYEAQ. The CDR3 covers 14 residues. Trimming cost V 2 bases and J 2 bases, with 8 bases left between them. CDR3 sequence (DNA): TGTGCCAGCAGCTTAACGGGCCACACAGATACGCAGTATTTT. Protein product: CASSLTGHTDTQYF.

The chain recombines TRBV7-3 with TRBJ2-1; no firm D call. The CDR3 totals 18 residues. Germline loops: CDR1 SGHTA, CDR2 FQGTGA. The V end was cut by 1 base, the J end by 4 bases, with 20 bases between. The CDR3 reads CASSLISSRFYTYNEQFF. CDR3 in DNA: TGTGCCAGCAGCTTAATCTCCTCCCGTTTTTATACGTACAATGAGCAGTTCTTC.

J is TRBJ1-3 and V is TRBV18; 7 nucleotides align to TRBD1. CDR3 length: 14 residues. The germline CDR1 and CDR2 sequences are KGHSH and LQKENI. V shed 1 base, J shed 4 bases, and the junction held 1 base outside the gene matches. The chain's CDR3 is CASSPRQGGNTIYF. For the CDR3, the DNA is TGTGCCAGCTCACCACGACAGGGAGGAAACACCATATATTTT.

The rearrangement joins TRBV5-1 to TRBJ1-2; D remains unclear. This CDR3 has 13 amino acids. Germline values: CDR1 SGHRS, CDR2 YFSETQ. Trimming stripped 0 bases from V and 1 base from J, with 4 bases between. CDR3 in amino acids: CASSLEGNYGYTF. In DNA, the CDR3 is TGCGCCAGCAGCTTGGAGGGTAACTATGGCTACACCTTC. The full variable domain, rest sourced from reference TRBV5-1 and TRBJ1-2, is KAGVTQTPRYLIKTRGQQVTLSCSPISGHRSVSWYQQTPGQGLQFLFEYFSETQRNKGNFPGRFSGRQFSNSRSEMNVSTLELGDSALYLCASSLEGNYGYTFGSGTRLTVV.

This chain links TRBV5-6 with TRBJ1-2; 7 bases fit TRBD1. Germline-derived CDR1 and CDR2 are SGHDT and YYEEEE. The CDR3 spans 15 residues. V lost 2 bases and J lost 5; bases outside the gene matches: 9. CDR3 protein: CASSFGQGVRYGYTF. DNA for the CDR3: TGTGCCAGCAGCTTCGGGCAGGGGGTTCGGTATGGCTACACCTTC.

This clone was found once. V gene TRBV30 combines with J gene TRBJ2-5; TRBD1 is a possible D gene (6 bases). The length of the CDR3 is 14 residues. In germline, CDR1 is GTSNPN, CDR2 SVGIG (reference sequence). Trimming stripped 2 bases from V and 2 bases from J, with 12 bases between. CDR3 DNA sequence: TGTGCCTGGAGTCGTGTAGGGGGTCAAGAGACCCAGTACTTC. Amino acid sequence: CAWSRVGGQETQYF.

The chain employs TRBV10-3 and TRBJ2-2, with D perhaps matching TRBD1 (5 bases). The CDR3 is 13 residues long. Trimming took off 7 bases at V and 1 base at J, with 7 bases between the two ends. Germline loops: CDR1 ENHRY, CDR2 SYGVKD. CDR3 loop: CAIKTGNTGELFF. CDR3 nucleotides: TGTGCCATCAAAACAGGGAACACCGGGGAGCTGTTTTTT.

This clone showed up just once. V is TRBV28 and J is TRBJ1-6, with TRBD1 as a possible D gene (5 bases). Per the germline V gene, CDR1 is MDHEN and CDR2 is SYDVKM. The length of the CDR3 is 16 residues. V was clipped by 0 bases and J by 8 bases, with 14 bases between them. The CDR3, as DNA: TGTGCCAGCAGTTTATGGTACGTCGGGGCAGATTCACCCCTCCACTTT. This gives the protein CASSLWYVGADSPLHF.

The rearrangement joins TRBV2 to TRBJ2-5; D is perhaps TRBD2 (6 bases). The CDR3 runs 10 residues. With 6 bases removed from V and 7 bases from J, the gap between germline ends came to 6 bases. Germline CDR1 and CDR2: SNHLY and FYNNEI. The CDR3 loop reads CASSGGTQYF. In nucleotides, the CDR3 is TGTGCCAGCAGCGGGGGGACCCAGTACTTC.

V is TRBV7-7 and J is TRBJ2-2; possibly TRBD2 for D (6 bases). CDR3 size: 15 residues. Germline CDR1 reads SSHAT; CDR2 reads FNYEAQ (reference sequence). V dropped 2 bases and J dropped 6 bases, with 13 bases sitting between them. CDR3 DNA: TGTGCCAGCAGCTTAACCAGGGAGGTTGCCGGGGAGCTGTTTTTT. Translated: CASSLTREVAGELFF. The full variable domain, with the rest looked up from reference TRBV7-7 and TRBJ2-2, is GAGVSQSPRYKVTKRGQDVTLRCDPISSHATLYWYQQALGQGPEFLTYFNYEAQPDKSGLPSDRFSAERPEGSISTLTIQRTEQRDSAMYRCASSLTREVAGELFFGEGSRLTVL.

The chain links TRBV14 to TRBJ2-1; D gene unclear. Trimming cost V 1 base and J 0 bases, with 7 bases left between them. CDR3 length: 15 amino acids. In germline, CDR1 is SGHDN, CDR2 FVKESK. CDR3 in DNA: TGTGCCAGCAGCCAAGTGTTGGGCTCCTACAATGAGCAGTTCTTC. Amino acids: CASSQVLGSYNEQFF.

This chain connects TRBV15 to TRBJ1-2; a possible D gene is TRBD1 (6 bases). Between the trimmed V and J ends, which lost 0 bases and 3 bases, there was a span of 11 bases. Germline loops: CDR1 LNHNV, CDR2 YYDKDF (reference sequence). The CDR3 length is 15 residues. DNA for the CDR3: TGTGCCACCAGCAGAGATGAAGGGACATACTATGGCTACACCTTC. Its protein is CATSRDEGTYYGYTF.